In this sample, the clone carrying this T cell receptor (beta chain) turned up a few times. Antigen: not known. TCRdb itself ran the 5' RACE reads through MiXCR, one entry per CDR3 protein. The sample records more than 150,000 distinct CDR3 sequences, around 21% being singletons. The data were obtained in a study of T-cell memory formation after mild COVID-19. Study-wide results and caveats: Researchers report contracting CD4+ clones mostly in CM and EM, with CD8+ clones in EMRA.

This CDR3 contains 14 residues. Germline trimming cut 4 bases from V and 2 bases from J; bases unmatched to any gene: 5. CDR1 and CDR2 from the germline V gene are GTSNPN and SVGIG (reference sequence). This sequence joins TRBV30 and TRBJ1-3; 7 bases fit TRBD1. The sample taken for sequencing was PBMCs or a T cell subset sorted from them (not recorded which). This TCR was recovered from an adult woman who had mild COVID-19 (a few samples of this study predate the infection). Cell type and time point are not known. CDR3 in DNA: TGTGCCTGGAACACAGGGGTTACTGGAAACACCATATATTTT. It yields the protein CAWNTGVTGNTIYF. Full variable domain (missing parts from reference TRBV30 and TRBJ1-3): SQTIHQWPATLVQPVGSPLSLECTVEGTSNPNLYWYRQAAGRGLQLLFYSVGIGQISSEVPQNLSASRPQDRQFILSSKKLLLSDSGFYLCAWNTGVTGNTIYFGEGSWLTVV.